These 19 T cell receptor beta chains were sequenced from one sample in a study of T cells in Graves' hyperthyroidism and ophthalmopathy. The CDR3 regions of TCR beta were amplified from RNA transcripts. The primer set for the first-round RT-PCR of the TCR CDR3 was HTBI. TCRdb redid the calling of the multiplex PCR reads with MiXCR, one entry per CDR3 protein. The table has roughly 380,000 distinct CDR3 sequences, over 11% seen once. The sequencing input was blood. These receptors were taken from a woman aged 55 to 70 with Graves' hyperthyroidism.

This clonotype was seen ten or more times. The CDR3 sequence is CASSQASGELFF. The CDR3 DNA reads as TGTGCCAGCAGCCAAGCAAGCGGGGAGCTGTTTTTT. The chain has TRBV3-1 and TRBJ2-2, with D unclear. The CDR3 totals 12 residues. The germline V gene has CDR1 LGHDT and CDR2 YNNKEL (reference sequence). V lost 1 base and J lost 7, with 4 bases in between.

This chain uses TRBV2 with TRBJ2-5; no definite D call. The ends were cut back, 3 bases at V and 4 bases at J, with 12 bases in the middle. Germline CDR1 reads SNHLY; CDR2 reads FYNNEI. The CDR3 runs to 14 residues. For the CDR3, the DNA is TGTGCCAGCAGTGATAAAAGGTTCCCAGAGACCCAGTACTTC. This sequence encodes CASSDKRFPETQYF.

This chain links TRBV11-3 with TRBJ2-4; 12 bases are shared with TRBD2. V dropped 5 bases and J dropped 0; count of bases not matched to a gene: 17. The CDR3 is 21 residues long. Germline assignment: CDR1 SGHNT and CDR2 YENEEA. CDR3 sequence (DNA): TGTGCCAGCAGCCCGCGACTAGCGGGAGACCCAGGGGTAACAGCCAAAAACATTCAGTACTTC. Translation gives CASSPRLAGDPGVTAKNIQYF.

In its sample, this clonotype was seen many times. This chain joins TRBV6-1 and TRBJ2-3; the D is unclear. This CDR3 region has 14 residues. Trimming stripped 5 bases from V and 5 bases from J, with 14 bases between. Germline V lookup: CDR1 MNHNS, CDR2 SASEGT. CDR3 loop: CASSYYHAQDTQYF. As DNA, the CDR3 is TGTGCCAGCAGTTATTATCACGCCCAAGATACGCAGTATTTT.

This clonotype has a count of ten or more. CDR3 loop: CASSELAGVLNEQFF. As DNA, the CDR3 is TGCGCCAGCAGCGAACTAGCGGGAGTGCTCAATGAGCAGTTCTTC. V and J are TRBV5-1 and TRBJ2-1; 11 bases fit TRBD2. J lost 6 bases, V lost 4 bases, and 6 bases had no gene match. The CDR3 covers 15 residues. Germline CDR1 SGHRS, CDR2 YFSETQ.

This sequence joins TRBV6-1 and TRBJ2-1; TRBD1 aligns across 7 bases. Looked up from germline, CDR1 is MNHNS and CDR2 is SASEGT. The CDR3 has 14 amino acids. V shed 5 bases and J 10 bases; nucleotides not matched to a gene: 11. CDR3 sequence: CASSLTGNKPEQFF. The CDR3, as DNA: TGTGCCAGCAGTCTGACAGGGAATAAGCCGGAGCAGTTCTTC.

The rearrangement uses TRBV20-1 and TRBJ1-1; 8 bases map to TRBD1. CDR1 is DFQATT, CDR2 SNEGSKA, per germline (reference sequence). CDR3 size: 14 residues. The J segment lost 4 bases and the V segment lost 2 bases, leaving 6 bases of the junction unmatched. CDR3 sequence: CSARRDRLITEAFF. The CDR3 bases are TGCAGTGCTAGACGGGACAGGCTAATCACTGAAGCTTTCTTT.

This clonotype was counted at least ten times. This chain joins TRBV9 and TRBJ2-5; D not certain. V gave up 3 bases and J gave up 2 bases, with 5 bases separating them. The germline V gene encodes CDR1 SGDLS and CDR2 YYNGEE. There are 12 residues in the CDR3. As DNA, the CDR3 is TGTGCCAGCAGCGCCTTACAAGAGACCCAGTACTTC. Its translation is CASSALQETQYF.

The CDR3, as DNA: TGTGCCACCAGTGGAGTAGCGGGAGGGCTCTCCTACAATGAGCAGTTCTTC. Amino acids: CATSGVAGGLSYNEQFF. The rearrangement joins TRBV24-1 to TRBJ2-1, with 11 positions matching TRBD2. The CDR3 has 17 amino acids. J lost 0 bases, V lost 5 bases, and 5 bases had no gene match. Per the germline V gene, CDR1 is KGHDR and CDR2 is SFDVKD.

Many counts were recorded for this clonotype. J is TRBJ2-3 and V is TRBV2; tentatively, D is TRBD2 (6 bases). V was cut by 8 bases and J by 7 bases, with 10 bases left in between. Germline values: CDR1 SNHLY, CDR2 FYNNEI. The CDR3 runs to 11 residues. The CDR3 protein is CASRLEHTQYF. For the CDR3, the DNA is TGTGCCAGCCGACTAGAACATACGCAGTATTTT.

The rearrangement links TRBV10-2 to TRBJ2-1; D possibly corresponds to TRBD1 (6 bases). CDR3 size: 15 residues. The germline gives CDR1 WSHSY, CDR2 SAAADI. V lost 4 bases to trimming and J lost 4 bases, with 14 bases between them. The CDR3 nucleotides are TGCGCCAGCAGTGCCCCGGCAGGGGCTTACAATGAGCAGTTCTTC. Translation: CASSAPAGAYNEQFF.

This clonotype showed up many times. The V gene is TRBV15, the J gene TRBJ1-5, with D possibly matching TRBD1 (6 bases). The CDR3 consists of 15 residues. CDR1 LNHNV and CDR2 YYDKDF come from the germline V gene (reference sequence). Trimming took off 0 bases at V and 4 bases at J, with 10 bases between the two ends. DNA of the CDR3: TGTGCCACCAGCAGAGATCCGACAGGTAATCAGCCCCAGCATTTT. Its translation: CATSRDPTGNQPQHF.

This clonotype has a handful of counts. This may arise from a read error, as a much more abundant clone is one base away. The chain recombines TRBV20-1 with TRBJ2-3, with no clear D. Trimming pared 3 bases from V and 6 bases from J, leaving 4 bases between. Germline CDR1 DFQATT, CDR2 SNEGSKA (reference sequence). This CDR3 comprises 10 residues. CDR3 sequence (DNA): TGCAGTGCTAGGGGGGATACGCAGTATTTT. This sequence encodes CSARGDTQYF.

This rearrangement joins TRBV20-1 to TRBJ1-5, with 10 positions matching TRBD1. With V trimmed by 1 base and J by 1 base, 7 bases remained unmatched. The CDR3 consists of 17 residues. Germline V lookup: CDR1 DFQATT, CDR2 SNEGSKA (reference sequence). In DNA form, the CDR3 reads TGCAGTGCTAGAGCCTTCGACAGGGGGCTGAGCAATCAGCCCCAGCATTTT. As protein: CSARAFDRGLSNQPQHF.

This clonotype was observed at least ten times. The gene calls are TRBV12-3 or TRBV12-4 and TRBJ2-7, with D perhaps TRBD2 (6 bases). V was cut by 6 bases and J by 2 bases, with 17 bases left in between. This CDR3 is 15 amino acids long. CDR3: CASSRTSTQAYEQYF. The CDR3, as DNA: TGTGCCAGCAGCCGAACTAGCACTCAAGCCTACGAGCAGTACTTC.

This clonotype has just a few counts. The V and J genes are TRBV7-9 and TRBJ2-1; either TRBD1 or TRBD2 may fit D (7 bases each). CDR3 size: 18 residues. V lost 2 bases to trimming and J lost 6 bases, with 23 bases between them. In germline, CDR1 is SEHNR, CDR2 FQNEAQ (reference sequence). Written as DNA, the CDR3 is TGTGCCAGCAGCTTATTACCCCGAGGGAGGGGGCTGCCCAATGAGCAGTTCTTC. Translated, it gives CASSLLPRGRGLPNEQFF. Full variable domain (rest looked up from reference TRBV7-9 and TRBJ2-1): DTGVSQNPRHKITKRGQNVTFRCDPISEHNRLYWYRQTLGQGPEFLTYFQNEAQLEKSRLLSDRFSAERPKGSFSTLEIQRTEQGDSAMYLCASSLLPRGRGLPNEQFFGPGTRLTVL.

J is TRBJ2-7 and V is TRBV20-1, with TRBD2 identical over 9 bases. This CDR3 has 16 residues. Looked up from germline, CDR1 is DFQATT and CDR2 is SNEGSKA (reference sequence). V shed 5 bases and J 3 bases; nucleotides not matched to a gene: 14. CDR3 in amino acids: CSASAKHSGSYYEQYF. The CDR3 DNA reads as TGCAGTGCTTCGGCCAAACATAGCGGGAGTTACTACGAGCAGTACTTC.

This clonotype was picked up many times. The rearrangement links TRBV11-3 to TRBJ2-1, with TRBD2 identical over 9 bases. V lost 5 bases to trimming and J lost 7 bases; unmatched junction nucleotides: 9. CDR1 SGHNT and CDR2 YENEEA come from the germline V gene. The CDR3 runs 15 residues. The CDR3 protein is CASSIAGDGWNEQFF. The CDR3 DNA sequence: TGTGCCAGCAGCATAGCGGGAGATGGTTGGAATGAGCAGTTCTTC.

The table lists this clonotype with a few counts. The chain carries TRBV6-5 and TRBJ2-5; 8 bases are a match to TRBD1. Germline V gene sequence: CDR1 MNHEY, CDR2 SVGAGI. The CDR3 extends over 16 amino acids. V was pared by 0 bases and J by 0 bases, with 3 bases of the junction left unmatched. CDR3 sequence: CASSYSGRGHQETQYF. CDR3 nucleotide sequence: TGTGCCAGCAGTTACTCCGGCAGGGGGCACCAAGAGACCCAGTACTTC.